The sequence of this T cell receptor (beta chain) was determined in a study of T cell responses to AZD1222 COVID-19 vaccine. Whole-study results and caveats: Clonal diversity may have been underestimated in mostly white British donors. The study reported that nearly half of spike-specific TCRs target unmutated variant regions.

This clone was seen a single time. Its antigen is still unknown. TCRdb keeps only in-frame clones here, not all; method: immunoSEQ multiplex PCR. Among about 93,000 clones listed, around 92% were seen once. Germline V gives CDR1 MNHEY, CDR2 SMNVEV (reference sequence). V lost 0 bases and J 3 bases, leaving 12 bases between the germline ends. CDR3 length equals 16 residues. This receptor was obtained from an adult in good health. The chain has TRBV27 and TRBJ2-1; a weak D match, TRBD2 (7 bases). The source was peripheral blood, collected on day 0 of MenACWY control vaccination. CDR3 sequence reads: CASSLSGGGIYNEQFF. The CDR3 DNA sequence: TGTGCCAGCAGTTTATCGGGCGGGGGCATCTACAATGAGCAGTTCTTC.